The rows below give T cell receptor beta chains drawn from one sample of a study of cytomegalovirus exposure and HLA in healthy donors. Assay used: immunoSEQ multiplex PCR; TCRdb lists only in-frame clones, some missing. The sample lists 85,000 to 90,000 clones; about nine tenths were seen once. Specimen: PBMCs. The receptors shown here come from a man aged 18 to 35 in good health and CMV-seronegative. Each CDR3 is given with its conserved first and last residue. A D gene is named only where the DNA matches it firmly. For some rows the clone size is stated as once, few or many, or as a class when expanded; others skip it.

TRBV2	TRBD2	TRBJ2-3	NA	CARATSGSTGTQYF	TGTGCCAGGGCTACTAGCGGATCAACGGGTACGCAGTATTTT
TRBV28	NA	TRBJ1-2	NA	CASNPGLPLNGYTF	TGTGCCAGCAACCCGGGACTGCCCCTCAATGGCTACACCTTC
TRBV5-6	TRBD2	TRBJ2-5	NA	CASSLASLGGKKETQYF	TGTGCCAGCAGCTTGGCCAGCCTGGGGGGGAAAAAAGAGACCCAGTACTTC
TRBV5-4	NA	TRBJ2-7	NA	CASSYLSGQGTYEQYF	TGTGCCAGCAGCTACCTCTCCGGCCAGGGGACCTACGAGCAGTACTTC
TRBV4-3	NA	TRBJ2-7	few	CASSQSATVLYEQYF	TGCGCCAGCAGCCAATCGGCGACAGTTCTCTACGAGCAGTACTTC
TRBV7-2	NA	TRBJ2-7	NA	CASSLSQGVAYEQYF	TGTGCCAGCAGCCTTAGCCAAGGGGTAGCCTACGAGCAGTACTTC
TRBV5-1	TRBD1	TRBJ2-3	NA	CASSSFPGQNTDTQYF	TGCGCCAGCAGTTCCTTCCCGGGACAGAACACAGATACGCAGTATTTT
TRBV5-1	TRBD1	TRBJ2-7	NA	CASRVGTATPEQYF	TGCGCCAGCAGGGTCGGGACAGCAACACCCGAGCAGTACTTC
TRBV29-1	NA	TRBJ1-1	NA	CSVEVGQNTEAFF	TGCAGCGTTGAAGTTGGACAGAACACTGAAGCTTTCTTT
TRBV7-9	TRBD1	TRBJ2-1	NA	CASSSPLGDSNNEQFF	TGTGCCAGCAGCTCCCCGCTCGGGGACAGTAACAATGAGCAGTTCTTC
TRBV29-1	TRBD1	TRBJ2-7	NA	CSVVIRDSGPYEQYF	TGCAGCGTGGTTATTAGGGACAGCGGACCCTACGAGCAGTACTTC
TRBV7-9	TRBD2	TRBJ2-7	NA	CASSLAGSYEQYF	TGTGCCAGCAGCCTAGCGGGGAGCTACGAGCAGTACTTC
TRBV7-9	NA	TRBJ2-5	NA	CASSSGPRRVETQYF	TGTGCCAGCTCGAGTGGGCCACGCAGGGTTGAGACCCAGTACTTC
TRBV5-1	TRBD2	TRBJ2-1	NA	CASSPGLAGNTYNEQFF	TGCGCCAGCAGCCCTGGACTAGCGGGGAATACCTACAATGAGCAGTTCTTC
TRBV6-5	TRBD2	TRBJ2-1	NA	CASSMTSGSRHEQFF	TGTGCCAGCAGCATGACTAGCGGGAGTCGCCATGAGCAGTTCTTC
TRBV28	NA	TRBJ1-1	once	CASKRNEAFF	TGTGCCAGCAAGCGAAATGAAGCTTTCTTT
TRBV6-5	NA	TRBJ2-2	NA	CASRGQYTGELFF	TGTGCCAGCAGAGGACAGTACACCGGGGAGCTGTTTTTT
TRBV23-1	NA	TRBJ1-1	NA	CASSPHRPRGGCRNTEAFF	TGCGCCAGCAGTCCCCATAGGCCCAGGGGCGGGTGTCGGAACACTGAAGCTTTCTTT
TRBV11-1	TRBD1	TRBJ1-6	NA	CASSFKDRSPLHF	TGTGCCAGCAGCTTTAAGGACAGGTCACCCCTCCACTTT
TRBV28	NA	TRBJ1-1	NA	CASSLGPQVGMNTEAFF	TGTGCCAGCAGTTTGGGGCCTCAAGTAGGCATGAACACTGAAGCTTTCTTT